One TCR beta chain is described in this entry. Germline-derived CDR1 and CDR2 are GTSNPN and SVGIG (reference sequence). Trimming removed 0 bases from V and 5 bases from J; junction bases left unmatched: 6. The CDR3 has 14 residues. This sample is part of a study of blood T cell repertoires in COVID-19. About the study: T cells, B-cell-depleted T cells, or PBMCs provided the cDNA or gDNA that served as material.

Methods used by the authors: Amplification of reference gene primers provided the estimated nucleated cell counts. Sequencing used immunoSEQ multiplex PCR; TCRdb keeps in-frame clones, though not all of them. D and trimming were read from the DNA, whereas the V and J calls and clone size are those reported in that table. The sample consists of over 45,000 clones, 82% of them appearing once. The chain links TRBV30 to TRBJ1-1, with TRBD1 identical over 7 bases. The clonotype was recovered from a man aged 40-49 years with acute or convalescent COVID-19. Sequencing was done on a sample of peripheral blood. The CDR3 DNA is TGTGCCTGGAGTGTGTCGACAGGGTCTACTGAAGCTTTCTTT. Translated: CAWSVSTGSTEAFF. Complete variable domain (other parts from reference TRBV30 and TRBJ1-1): SQTIHQWPATLVQPVGSPLSLECTVEGTSNPNLYWYRQAAGRGLQLLFYSVGIGQISSEVPQNLSASRPQDRQFILSSKKLLLSDSGFYLCAWSVSTGSTEAFFGQGTRLTVV.